This T cell receptor (beta chain) was sequenced for a study of CD4 T cells in relation to SARS-CoV-2 and coronaviruses. With regard to this clone: As yet, its antigen is unknown.

This CDR3 is 12 amino acids long. The V end lost 2 bases, the J end lost 4 bases, and 8 bases lay between the germline ends. Germline V gene sequence: CDR1 GTSNPN, CDR2 SVGIG (reference sequence). CD4+ T cells from unexposed donors were obtained before the COVID-19 pandemic (2011-2018). Study-wide results and caveats: Memory recall responses, not primary responses primed in culture, are what the assay detects. The cross-reactivity analysis covered only spike protein, not other viral proteins.

Deep TCR-beta sequencing used DNA from uncultured naive and memory CD4+ T cells. TCRdb's table, derived via immunoSEQ multiplex PCR, lists solely in-frame clones and lacks some. Here the sample spans tens of thousands of clones, more than 80% being singletons. The receptor was isolated from a human donor in good health. The specimen was naive CD4+ T cells from PBMCs. The subset: naive CD4+ T cells isolated by negative enrichment. The V call is TRBV30, the J call TRBJ1-2; D is unclear. CDR3 region: CAWSPVTYGYTF. Here the CDR3 DNA reads TGTGCCTGGAGTCCTGTGACCTATGGCTACACCTTC.